Listed below are T cell receptor beta chains from one sample, sequenced in a study of control samples from healthy donors and cancer patients. The method was immunoSEQ multiplex PCR; TCRdb's version includes in-frame clones alone and lacks a portion of them. Among some 130,000 clones, around 92% were seen once, and the ten largest hold 2.1%. Sequenced material: blood. All receptors derive from a woman aged 45 to 65 in good health. The CDR3 runs from the conserved cysteine through the conserved F or W. A D gene is named only where the DNA matches it firmly. A clone size is listed for some rows: how often the clone was seen (once, few, many), or a class if it is expanded.

v_gene,abundance,j_gene,d_gene,CDR3aa,CDR3nt
TRBV5-1,NA,TRBJ1-3,NA,CASRDAISGNTIYF,TGCGCCAGCAGGGACGCCATCTCTGGAAACACCATATATTTT
TRBV9,NA,TRBJ2-3,TRBD2,CASSGLAGGSTDTQYF,TGTGCCAGCAGCGGACTAGCGGGGGGTAGCACAGATACGCAGTATTTT
TRBV10-3,NA,TRBJ2-2,TRBD1,CATGGPNTGELFF,TGTGCCACAGGGGGACCTAACACCGGGGAGCTGTTTTTT
TRBV29-1,NA,TRBJ2-1,NA,CSVSGGPSSYNEQFF,TGCAGCGTGTCCGGCGGCCCCAGCTCCTACAATGAGCAGTTCTTC
TRBV28,NA,TRBJ1-5,TRBD1,CASSPGQGNQPQHF,TGTGCCAGCAGTCCAGGACAGGGCAATCAGCCCCAGCATTTT
TRBV28,NA,TRBJ1-4,NA,CASSSWTVSNEKLFF,TGTGCCAGCAGTTCCTGGACAGTATCTAATGAAAAACTGTTTTTT
TRBV3-1/TRBV3-2,NA,TRBJ1-2,TRBD1,CASSQETGGLYGYTF,TGTGCCAGCAGCCAAGAGACAGGGGGCCTTTATGGCTACACCTTC
TRBV6-4,NA,TRBJ2-3,NA,CASRDPGAGDTQYF,TGTGCCAGCCGCGACCCTGGTGCGGGTGATACGCAGTATTTT
TRBV7-2,NA,TRBJ1-2,NA,CASSLVGVDGYTF,TGTGCCAGCAGCTTAGTGGGAGTCGATGGCTACACCTTC
TRBV13,NA,TRBJ1-3,NA,CASSLGRNTIYF,TGTGCCAGCAGCTTAGGTAGAAACACCATATATTTT
TRBV12-3/TRBV12-4,NA,TRBJ1-2,NA,CASSLVPFYGYTF,TGTGCCAGCAGTTTAGTTCCCTTTTATGGCTACACCTTC
TRBV11-2,NA,TRBJ2-1,NA,CASSLRYNEQFF,TGTGCCAGCAGCTTAAGATACAATGAGCAGTTCTTC
TRBV28,NA,TRBJ1-3,NA,CATPQGSSGNTIYF,TGTGCCACACCACAGGGATCTTCCGGAAACACCATATATTTT
TRBV10-3,NA,TRBJ1-2,NA,CAISARQGNYGYTF,TGTGCCATCAGTGCCCGTCAGGGCAACTATGGCTACACCTTC
TRBV27,NA,TRBJ2-3,TRBD2,CASSSRTSGPSSTDTQYF,TGTGCCAGCAGTTCCCGGACTAGCGGACCCTCTAGCACAGATACGCAGTATTTT
TRBV11-3,NA,TRBJ2-2,NA,CASSGGRADANTGELFF,TGTGCCAGCAGCGGGGGGAGAGCGGACGCGAACACCGGGGAGCTGTTTTTT
TRBV7-9,NA,TRBJ1-6,NA,CASSLVQVNSPLHF,TGTGCCAGCAGCTTAGTCCAGGTTAATTCACCCCTCCACTTT
TRBV2,NA,TRBJ1-3,NA,CASSRTGNTIYF,TGTGCCAGCAGCCGTACAGGGAACACCATATATTTT
TRBV7-9,NA,TRBJ2-7,TRBD2,CASSSRTSGAYEQYF,TGTGCCAGCAGCTCCCGGACTAGCGGGGCCTACGAGCAGTACTTC
TRBV6-6,NA,TRBJ2-3,TRBD2,CASSKTAGGGTDTQYF,TGTGCCAGCAGTAAAACAGCGGGAGGAGGCACAGATACGCAGTATTTT
TRBV5-1,NA,TRBJ2-5,NA,CASADRQSFETQYF,TGCGCCAGCGCTGACCGACAGTCTTTCGAGACCCAGTACTTC
TRBV11-2,NA,TRBJ1-5,NA,CASSLGPTEGQPQHF,TGTGCCAGCAGCTTAGGTCCCACGGAGGGTCAGCCCCAGCATTTT
TRBV5-6,NA,TRBJ1-1,NA,CASSFGGVNTEAFF,TGTGCCAGCAGCTTTGGGGGGGTGAACACTGAAGCTTTCTTT
TRBV24-1,NA,TRBJ2-5,NA,CATSSRGKTQYF,TGTGCCACCAGTTCGAGGGGGAAGACCCAGTACTTC
TRBV28,NA,TRBJ2-7,NA,CASSLSGPYEQYF,TGTGCCAGCAGTTTATCAGGCCCCTACGAGCAGTACTTC
TRBV10-3,NA,TRBJ1-2,TRBD1,CAISVKQDRGNGYTF,TGTGCCATCAGTGTCAAACAGGACAGGGGTAATGGCTACACCTTC
TRBV6-2/TRBV6-3,NA,TRBJ2-3,TRBD2,CASSTGLAIPDTQYF,TGTGCCAGCAGTACGGGACTAGCAATTCCCGATACGCAGTATTTT
TRBV12-3/TRBV12-4,NA,TRBJ1-1,NA,CASSLGGNTEAFF,TGTGCCAGCAGTTTAGGTGGGAACACTGAAGCTTTCTTT
TRBV2,NA,TRBJ1-4,TRBD1,CAIQGAVGEKLFF,TGTGCCATCCAGGGGGCGGTGGGTGAAAAACTGTTTTTT
TRBV24-1,once,TRBJ2-7,NA,CATGQNRAITYEQYF,TGTGCCACCGGGCAGAACAGGGCGATAACCTACGAGCAGTACTTC
TRBV6-5,NA,TRBJ1-2,NA,CASRTGRDDYGYTF,TGTGCCAGCAGGACTGGCAGGGATGACTATGGCTACACCTTC
TRBV6-5,NA,TRBJ2-2,NA,CASSSGGQNTGELFF,TGTGCCAGCAGCTCCGGCGGACAGAACACCGGGGAGCTGTTTTTT
TRBV10-3,NA,TRBJ2-5,NA,CAISGDPNQETQYF,TGTGCCATCAGTGGGGATCCGAACCAAGAGACCCAGTACTTC
TRBV9,NA,TRBJ1-6,NA,CASSVVSSSPLHF,TGTGCCAGCAGCGTAGTGTCGAGTTCACCCCTCCACTTT
TRBV12-3/TRBV12-4,NA,TRBJ1-1,TRBD1,CASRSGDRGKAFF,TGTGCCAGCAGAAGCGGGGACAGGGGCAAAGCTTTCTTT
TRBV19,once,TRBJ1-1,NA,CASNDLDGNTEAFF,TGTGCCAGTAACGACCTCGACGGGAACACTGAAGCTTTCTTT
TRBV7-9,NA,TRBJ1-1,NA,CASSPTYRNTEAFF,TGTGCCAGCAGCCCAACCTACAGGAACACTGAAGCTTTCTTT
TRBV6-4,NA,TRBJ2-5,TRBD1,CASSETGARGQETQYF,TGTGCCAGCAGCGAAACAGGGGCTAGGGGCCAAGAGACCCAGTACTTC
TRBV4-2,NA,TRBJ2-6,TRBD1,CASSAGQGASGANVLTF,TGTGCCAGCAGCGCGGGACAGGGGGCGTCTGGGGCCAACGTCCTGACTTTC
TRBV18,NA,TRBJ2-1,TRBD2,CASSPPEREDHNEQFF,TGTGCCAGCTCACCTCCCGAGCGGGAGGATCACAATGAGCAGTTCTTC
TRBV11-2,NA,TRBJ2-3,NA,CASSFLRTDTQYF,TGTGCCAGCAGCTTTTTAAGGACAGATACGCAGTATTTT
TRBV10-3,NA,TRBJ1-1,NA,CAISETDLHEAFF,TGTGCCATCAGTGAGACTGACTTACATGAAGCTTTCTTT
TRBV29-1,NA,TRBJ1-1,NA,CSVGKTANTEAFF,TGCAGCGTAGGAAAGACAGCGAACACTGAAGCTTTCTTT
TRBV6-1,NA,TRBJ1-1,NA,CASSEPGLEAFF,TGTGCCAGCAGTGAACCAGGGTTAGAAGCTTTCTTT
TRBV11-2,NA,TRBJ1-5,NA,CASSFYRNQPQHF,TGTGCCAGCAGCTTCTACCGCAATCAGCCCCAGCATTTT
TRBV19,NA,TRBJ1-6,NA,CASRGTASRALHF,TGTGCCAGCCGGGGGACTGCATCGAGGGCCCTCCACTTT
TRBV5-4,NA,TRBJ2-5,NA,CASSLRQDPQETQYF,TGTGCCAGCAGCTTGAGGCAAGACCCCCAAGAGACCCAGTACTTC
TRBV10-1,NA,TRBJ2-1,NA,CASSELGTDEQFF,TGCGCCAGCAGTGAGTTAGGGACTGATGAGCAGTTCTTC
TRBV7-9,NA,TRBJ1-1,NA,CASSYTGTRAEAFF,TGTGCCAGCAGCTATACCGGGACTCGGGCTGAAGCTTTCTTT
TRBV5-1,NA,TRBJ2-2,TRBD1,CASSWGDRGGTGELFF,TGCGCCAGCAGCTGGGGGGACAGGGGAGGAACCGGGGAGCTGTTTTTT
TRBV3-1/TRBV3-2,NA,TRBJ2-7,NA,CASSQPGGSLEQYF,TGTGCCAGCAGCCAACCCGGCGGATCACTCGAGCAGTACTTC
TRBV28,NA,TRBJ1-5,NA,CASSLEHHGRPQHF,TGTGCCAGCAGTTTGGAGCACCACGGTCGGCCCCAGCATTTT